This T cell receptor beta chain was retrieved from a study of PD-1 blockade in classical Hodgkin lymphoma. TCRdb's table, derived via immunoSEQ multiplex PCR, lists solely in-frame clones and lacks some. The sample contains 45,000 or so clones, 88% of which appear only once. CDR1 and CDR2 from the germline V gene are SGHTA and FQGTGA. This CDR3 is 16 amino acids long. The ends lost 7 bases at V and 7 bases at J; junction bases unmatched: 14. Every single patient, without exception, relapsed after autologous stem cell transplantation, and brentuximab vedotin exposure varied. The sample in question was peripheral blood mononuclear cells (PBMCs), obtained at baseline. The TCR comes from a human donor with classical Hodgkin lymphoma. This chain uses TRBV7-3 with TRBJ1-2; 11 nucleotides match TRBD1. As DNA, the CDR3 is TGTGCCAGCATGGGAGGACAGGGGGCCGAATTCGTTGGCTACACCTTC. Translating it yields CASMGGQGAEFVGYTF.